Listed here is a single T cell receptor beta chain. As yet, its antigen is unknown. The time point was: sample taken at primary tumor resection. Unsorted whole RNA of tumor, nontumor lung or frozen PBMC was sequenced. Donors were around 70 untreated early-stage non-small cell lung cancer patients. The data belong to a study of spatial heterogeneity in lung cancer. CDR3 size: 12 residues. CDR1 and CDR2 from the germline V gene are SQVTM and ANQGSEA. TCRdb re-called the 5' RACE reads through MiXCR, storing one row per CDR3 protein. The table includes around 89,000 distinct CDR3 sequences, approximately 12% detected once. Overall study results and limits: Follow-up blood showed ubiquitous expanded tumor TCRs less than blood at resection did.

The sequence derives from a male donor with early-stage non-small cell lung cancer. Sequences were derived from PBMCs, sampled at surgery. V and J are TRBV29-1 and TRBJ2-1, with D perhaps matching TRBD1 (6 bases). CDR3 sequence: CVFTGNYNEQFF. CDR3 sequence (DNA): TGCGTCTTCACAGGGAACTACAATGAGCAGTTCTTC.